This TCR beta chain was found in a study of blood T cell repertoires in COVID-19. In the original analysis: Amplified reference gene primers provided the basis for estimating nucleated cell counts. Profiling relied on immunoSEQ multiplex PCR, and the TCRdb table lists in-frame clones only, not all of them. The D gene and trimming were derived from the DNA, and the V and J assignments and clone size from that table. Among 110,000 to 150,000 clones listed, about 87% were seen once. The junction had 7 bases not matched to a gene; V was cut back by 4 bases and J by 6 bases. This CDR3 comprises 15 residues. In germline, CDR1 is MNHEY, CDR2 SVGAGI.

This TCR was sampled from a human donor in a cohort sampled during active COVID-19. The sample was peripheral blood. The V and J genes are TRBV6-5 and TRBJ2-3, with 10 bases matching TRBD2. CDR3 in DNA: TGTGCCAGCAGTTTACTAGCGGGGATGGGGGATACGCAGTATTTT. Amino acids: CASSLLAGMGDTQYF.